The T cell receptor (beta chain) under discussion was sequenced for a study of Ad26.COV2.S vaccination and SARS-CoV-2 variants. Assay used: immunoSEQ multiplex PCR; TCRdb lists only in-frame clones, some missing. The table records some 320,000 clones, around 81% of them present only once. The treatment was: approximately 18 received Ad26.COV2.S at low or high dose, single or two shots; about 5 received placebo; per-sample allocation not given. Following the first vaccine or placebo injection, samples were taken on day 63. V lost 4 bases and J 8 bases, leaving 10 bases between the germline ends. The germline V gene has CDR1 SGHDT and CDR2 YYEEEE. The CDR3 spans 13 residues.

V usage is TRBV5-6 and J usage is TRBJ1-6; D might be TRBD1 (5 bases). Material: peripheral blood, obtained in a trial of Ad26.COV2.S vaccine versus placebo. This TCR derives from a person between 18 and 59 years old who received the Ad26.COV2.S COVID-19 vaccine or a placebo. The CDR3 loop is CASSKMTDSPLHF. For the CDR3, the DNA is TGTGCCAGCAGCAAAATGACAGATTCACCCCTCCACTTT. Combining the CDR3 with reference TRBV5-6 and TRBJ1-6 gives the whole variable domain DAGVTQSPTHLIKTRGQQVTLRCSPKSGHDTVSWYQQALGQGPQFIFQYYEEEERQRGNFPDRFSGHQFPNYSSELNVNALLLGDSALYLCASSKMTDSPLHFGNGTRLTVT.